This TCR beta chain is drawn from a study of healthy donors' naive CD4 and CD8 T cells. Whole-study results and caveats: A reported CD4+/CD8+ bias affected most V and J genes in naive cells. Positive CDR3 charge linked to CD4+ cells, negative to CD8+ cells.

TCR libraries were built from about 0.55 ug of total RNA by linear amplification. TCRdb reprocessed the reads with MiXCR, giving one entry per CDR3 protein. The sample lists approximately 180,000 distinct CDR3 sequences; 65% to 75% were seen once. With 5 bases removed from V and 1 base from J, the gap between germline ends came to 16 bases. The CDR3 spans 16 residues. Germline CDR1 and CDR2: SGHTA and FQGNSA. Details on this clonotype: Its antigen is still unknown.

The sequencing input was naive CD4+ and CD8+ T cells sorted from blood, pooled from several donors. The chain is built from TRBV7-2 and TRBJ2-3; D is perhaps TRBD2 (6 bases). The sequence was collected from a pool of human donors in good health; the sample pools cells from several healthy donors. The CDR3 region has the DNA TGTGCCAGCAGCCCCCGGGCCCGGAGGGGCACAGATACGCAGTATTTT. It is translated as CASSPRARRGTDTQYF.